This T cell receptor beta chain emerged from a study of blood T cell repertoires in COVID-19 (dated by TCRdb to the early 2020s). Regarding the complete study: Samples from collaborators originated in the United States, Italy and Spain and spanned both the acute and convalescent phases of COVID-19. The repertoires were released in a freely available public database meant as a resource for research on the immune response to SARS-CoV-2. Deeply sampled blood TCRbeta repertoires from subjects exposed to, actively infected with, or recovered from COVID-19 were included in the dataset. Sample metadata almost always included a de-identified subject ID, COVID-19 status, age in years and sex. The samples were drawn from two sources: the first 160 participants of the ongoing ImmuneRACE study, and 1,000 to 1,500 subjects contributed by 6 global collaborators. The prospective study material was composed of cDNA or gDNA derived from T cells, B-cell-depleted T cells, or PBMCs. Where available, HLA class I and class II types were obtained from metadata supplied by the sample provider rather than from assay-based typing.

TCRbeta CDR3 regions were amplified from genomic DNA using the immunoSEQ Assay, a bias-controlled multiplex PCR. In the authors' own workflow: The number of nucleated cells in each sample was estimated by amplification of reference gene primers within the assay. To quantify the absolute abundance of each unique TCRbeta CDR3 rearrangement, sequence reads were collapsed and filtered. Productive Simpson clonality was computed per sample as the square root of Simpson's diversity index over productive rearrangements. This immuneACCESS table, as held by TCRdb, lists in-frame sequences with V and J called but not all clones. Of the missing ones, under half trace to an unresolved V gene in checked studies; the others have no known cause. V and J calls and clone size are given by that table; D and trimming were obtained from the DNA. Across this sample there are some 150,000 clones, with 80% to 90% seen only once. The ten most abundant clones make up approximately 1.1% of the sample.

The collaborating institutions used their own protocols to collect whole blood in K2EDTA tubes. For TCRbeta analysis, collaborators shipped samples as frozen whole blood, isolated PBMCs, or DNA extracted from either of those sample types. Points the paper makes about the study in general: The quantity of clinical and demographic metadata differed by source and by participant and was supplied without curation.

This clone was detected only a few times. This receptor's antigen is unknown. No base quality values were provided; no much bigger clone lies one nucleotide off. Trimming costs V 4 bases and J 8 bases, and their ends lie 33 bases apart. The CDR3 starts with the cysteine, ends with the phenylalanine, and has 20 residues. Only CDR3 DNA is held: 60 bases, read in frame from base 1. The germline V gene (reference sequence) supplies CDR1 LNHDA and CDR2 SQIVND. The receptor was isolated from a middle-aged man with acute or convalescent COVID-19. The rearrangement combines TRBV19 with TRBJ2-1; the D region possibly corresponds to TRBD2 (7 bases align). Sequenced input: peripheral blood. The DNA sequence follows: TGTGCCAGTAGTACCCCTGCCGGGGGCGGGGGATTGTCGGTCGGGGATGAGCAGTTCTTC. Its protein product is CASSTPAGGGGLSVGDEQFF. The CDR3 plus the reference TRBV19 and TRBJ2-1 genes for the other parts give the full variable domain: DGGITQSPKYLFRKEGQNVTLSCEQNLNHDAMYWYRQDPGQGLRLIYYSQIVNDFQKGDIAEGYSVSREKKESFPLTVTSAQKNPTAFYLCASSTPAGGGGLSVGDEQFFGPGTRLTVL.